This TCR beta chain was recorded in a study of T cells after yellow fever vaccination. In this sample, this clonotype turned up many times. Its antigen is currently unknown. Findings of the study overall: Boosting was followed by the reappearance of most primary-vaccination clones (roughly 95% CD4, 85% to 90% CD8). Researchers noted that a small share of clonotypes showed up in both CD4 and CD8 compartments.

V lost 3 bases and J 9 bases, leaving 7 bases between the germline ends. CDR3 size: 11 residues. The germline V gene encodes CDR1 SNHLY and CDR2 FYNNEI. MiXCR was run by TCRdb on the 5' RACE reads, yielding one entry per CDR3 protein. Seen here are 300,000 to 400,000 distinct CDR3 sequences, about an eighth observed once, and the top ten hold about 3%. The sequencing here drew on CD4+ T cells sorted from PBMCs, taken 15 days after the yellow fever booster vaccination. This clonotype originated in a young man who received the YFV17D yellow fever vaccine. The chain couples TRBV2 to TRBJ2-3; D remains ambiguous. CDR3 protein: CASSDSWTQYF. The CDR3 DNA reads as TGTGCCAGCAGTGATTCCTGGACGCAGTATTTT. The full variable domain, rest sourced from reference TRBV2 and TRBJ2-3, is EPEVTQTPSHQVTQMGQEVILRCVPISNHLYFYWYRQILGQKVEFLVSFYNNEISEKSEIFDDQFSVERPDGSNFTLKIRSTKLEDSAMYFCASSDSWTQYFGPGTRLTVL.